The rows below give T cell receptor beta chains drawn from one sample of a study of T cells after yellow fever vaccination. TCRdb fed the 5' RACE reads into MiXCR, producing one record per CDR3 protein. The repertoire consists of 150,000 to 200,000 distinct CDR3 sequences, with approximately 10% occurring once and the leading ten covering around 34%. The material sequenced was CD8+ T cells sorted from PBMCs, taken 15 days after the yellow fever booster vaccination. These receptors were obtained from a man between 18 and 29 years old who received the YFV17D yellow fever vaccine. Both conserved end residues are part of each CDR3. The order of the fields is clone size, J gene, V gene, D gene, CDR3 protein, CDR3 DNA. D genes are given only for firm matches. Clone sizes are given selectively: once, few, many, or a class where the clone is expanded.

-	TRBJ1-2	TRBV20-1	TRBD1	CSAWTGDGYTF	TGCAGTGCTTGGACAGGGGATGGCTACACCTTC
many	TRBJ1-1	TRBV4-1	-	CASSQEPQGGTEAFF	TGCGCCAGCAGCCAAGAGCCACAGGGAGGCACTGAAGCTTTCTTT
few	TRBJ1-1	TRBV7-9	TRBD1	CASSSTGGTAEAFF	TGTGCCAGCAGCTCCACAGGGGGCACCGCTGAAGCTTTCTTT
-	TRBJ2-5	TRBV7-9	TRBD1	CASSLRDRGLEETQYF	TGTGCCAGCAGCTTAAGGGACAGGGGGTTGGAAGAGACCCAGTACTTC
few	TRBJ1-4	TRBV12-3/TRBV12-4	-	CASSLEGTDSTNEKLFF	TGTGCCAGCAGTTTAGAGGGGACGGACTCAACTAATGAAAAACTGTTTTTT
-	TRBJ2-3	TRBV27	TRBD1	CASSPAAQRTGRTDTQYF	TGTGCCAGCAGTCCCGCCGCACAAAGGACAGGGAGGACAGATACGCAGTATTTT
-	TRBJ1-1	TRBV29-1	-	CSVVPPPNTEAFF	TGCAGCGTTGTACCGCCCCCGAACACTGAAGCTTTCTTT
-	TRBJ1-1	TRBV11-1	-	CASSSTYSGNTEAFF	TGTGCCAGCAGTTCAACGTATTCGGGGAACACTGAAGCTTTCTTT
-	TRBJ2-2	TRBV7-9	-	CASSAASGVLDTGELFF	TGTGCCAGCAGCGCAGCATCTGGGGTATTGGACACCGGGGAGCTGTTTTTT
-	TRBJ2-1	TRBV9	TRBD2	CASSVDLAGGPNEQFF	TGTGCCAGCAGCGTAGATTTGGCGGGGGGGCCCAATGAGCAGTTCTTC
few	TRBJ2-1	TRBV13	-	CASARRGVGNEQFF	TGTGCCAGCGCCCGCAGGGGGGTAGGCAATGAGCAGTTCTTC
-	TRBJ2-3	TRBV4-1	-	CASSQLTAPTDTQYF	TGCGCCAGCAGCCAACTGACAGCTCCCACAGATACGCAGTATTTT
many	TRBJ2-5	TRBV6-5	-	CASSYGDGETQYF	TGTGCCAGCAGTTACGGGGATGGGGAGACCCAGTACTTC
few	TRBJ2-2	TRBV5-1	-	CANPGLARAGRELFF	TGCGCCAACCCCGGACTCGCGCGGGCCGGCCGGGAGCTGTTTTTT
few	TRBJ1-5	TRBV20-1	TRBD1	CSATLRRGQHNQPQHF	TGCAGTGCTACCCTGAGGCGGGGACAGCACAATCAGCCCCAGCATTTT
-	TRBJ1-1	TRBV5-1	-	CASSWKDTNTEAFF	TGCGCCAGCAGCTGGAAAGACACGAACACTGAAGCTTTCTTT
-	TRBJ2-7	TRBV29-1	-	CSVEVGWSRQYF	TGCAGCGTTGAAGTTGGGTGGTCTCGGCAGTACTTC
-	TRBJ1-6	TRBV5-6	TRBD1	CASSQGQGPYNSPLHF	TGTGCCAGCAGCCAAGGACAGGGCCCCTATAATTCACCCCTCCACTTT
-	TRBJ2-7	TRBV2	-	CASRDTGYLYEQYF	TGTGCCAGCAGGGATACAGGGTATCTCTACGAGCAGTACTTC
few	TRBJ1-2	TRBV27	-	CASSWANNYGYTF	TGTGCCAGCAGTTGGGCCAATAACTATGGCTACACCTTC
few	TRBJ2-4	TRBV27	-	CASSYRGPKNIQYF	TGTGCCAGCAGTTACCGGGGGCCCAAAAACATTCAGTACTTC
-	TRBJ2-3	TRBV12-3/TRBV12-4	-	CASSSFREDTQYF	TGTGCCAGCAGCTCCTTCCGCGAGGATACGCAGTATTTT
many	TRBJ1-1	TRBV7-9	-	CASREVDRGNTEAFF	TGTGCCAGCAGAGAAGTGGATCGGGGGAACACTGAAGCTTTCTTT
-	TRBJ2-5	TRBV7-9	-	CASSLAGDTKETQYF	TGTGCCAGCAGCTTAGCGGGTGACACAAAAGAGACCCAGTACTTC
few	TRBJ1-1	TRBV4-3	TRBD1	CASSQVGQLNTEAFF	TGCGCCAGCAGCCAAGTGGGACAGTTGAACACTGAAGCTTTCTTT
-	TRBJ2-2	TRBV6-5	-	CASSYSTQANTGELFF	TGTGCCAGCAGTTACTCGACGCAGGCAAACACCGGGGAGCTGTTTTTT
few	TRBJ1-1	TRBV4-1	TRBD1	CASSGQLNTEAFF	TGCGCCAGCTCGGGACAGCTGAACACTGAAGCTTTCTTT
few	TRBJ2-7	TRBV11-2	-	CASSLGRDHEQYF	TGTGCCAGCAGCTTAGGCAGGGATCACGAGCAGTACTTC
-	TRBJ1-1	TRBV7-9	-	CASSLGQGDEAFF	TGTGCCAGCAGCTTAGGGCAGGGTGATGAAGCTTTCTTT
-	TRBJ1-2	TRBV4-2	-	CASSQEVSQGTHGYTF	TGTGCCAGCAGCCAAGAAGTGAGTCAGGGTACTCATGGCTACACCTTC
-	TRBJ1-5	TRBV6-2/TRBV6-3	-	CASSYIRGDGQPQHF	TGTGCCAGCAGTTATATTCGGGGGGACGGACAGCCCCAGCATTTT
-	TRBJ2-5	TRBV12-3/TRBV12-4	TRBD1	CASTLQGAAQYF	TGTGCCAGCACTCTTCAGGGGGCGGCCCAGTACTTC
-	TRBJ2-7	TRBV4-1	-	CASSQEHSTYEQYF	TGCGCCAGCAGCCAAGAGCACAGCACCTACGAGCAGTACTTC
-	TRBJ2-1	TRBV6-5	-	CASSYSTEANEQFF	TGTGCCAGCAGTTACTCGACGGAGGCCAATGAGCAGTTCTTC
few	TRBJ2-5	TRBV5-4	-	CASSLEHQETQYF	TGTGCCAGCAGCTTGGAACACCAAGAGACCCAGTACTTC
few	TRBJ2-1	TRBV4-1	TRBD1	CASSQDLWTGGFNEQFF	TGCGCCAGCAGCCAAGATTTGTGGACAGGGGGCTTCAATGAGCAGTTCTTC
few	TRBJ2-3	TRBV4-1	-	CASSLRKAGGPSTDTQYF	TGCGCCAGCAGCCTAAGGAAGGCCGGGGGCCCTAGCACAGATACGCAGTATTTT
-	TRBJ1-1	TRBV7-9	-	CASSLKDGSPNTEAFF	TGTGCCAGCAGCTTAAAAGACGGGAGTCCGAACACTGAAGCTTTCTTT
-	TRBJ2-7	TRBV6-2/TRBV6-3	-	CATARSSYEQYF	TGTGCCACAGCACGGTCCTCCTACGAGCAGTACTTC
-	TRBJ1-1	TRBV27	-	CASWFPNTEAFF	TGTGCCAGCTGGTTCCCTAACACTGAAGCTTTCTTT
-	TRBJ2-2	TRBV4-3	-	CASSQKGPGTGELFF	TGCGCCAGCAGCCAAAAAGGCCCAGGGACCGGGGAGCTGTTTTTT
many	TRBJ2-7	TRBV4-1	TRBD1	CASSQTGQEQYF	TGCGCCAGCAGCCAGACGGGACAGGAGCAGTACTTC
-	TRBJ1-1	TRBV2	-	CASGWEGPNTEAFF	TGTGCCAGCGGGTGGGAAGGCCCGAACACTGAAGCTTTCTTT
few	TRBJ1-2	TRBV5-1	TRBD1	CASSLTGDYYGYTF	TGCGCCAGCAGCTTGACAGGGGACTACTATGGCTACACCTTC
few	TRBJ2-3	TRBV5-5	TRBD1	CASSFGQGTSTDTQYF	TGTGCCAGCAGCTTCGGACAGGGGACATCGACAGATACGCAGTATTTT
many	TRBJ2-7	TRBV10-3	-	CAISDAVEQYF	TGTGCCATCAGTGACGCGGTCGAGCAGTACTTC
-	TRBJ1-2	TRBV7-6	TRBD1	CASSSVPTGSGYTF	TGTGCCAGCAGCTCGGTACCGACAGGGTCTGGCTACACCTTC
-	TRBJ1-1	TRBV11-2	-	CACSLDREAFF	TGTGCCTGCAGCTTAGACAGGGAAGCTTTCTTT